This T cell receptor beta chain was sequenced in a study of molecular identifiers for immune sequencing clone quantification. Note on this clonotype: Its antigen is undetermined.

The germline CDR1 and CDR2 sequences are MNHEY and SMNVEV (reference sequence). Trimming removed 6 bases at V and 4 bases at J, with 19 bases between. CDR3 size: 15 residues. Bulk TCR libraries were made with methods that had been previously described and with listed TCR primers. TCRdb recomputed calls from the PCR reads with MiXCR, one row per CDR3 protein. The repertoire holds some 93,000 distinct CDR3 sequences, with around 20% as singletons. Whole-study results and caveats: Underestimation of highly expanded clone sizes could arise where identical TCR molecules share a barcode. In CMV-specific effectors, clones above 20 copies held over 97% of molecules; naive, under 1%.

Isolation of naive CD8 T cells was achieved by sorting on a CD8+CD4-CCR7+CD45RA+ phenotype. The sequence was obtained from a human donor in good health. Some libraries in this study had Jurkat cell RNA spiked in. The rearrangement links TRBV27 to TRBJ2-7; D perhaps matches TRBD2 (6 bases). Sequenced material: naive CD8+ T cells from blood, with Jurkat cell RNA spiked in. Stated subset: FACS-sorted CD8+CD4-CCR7+CD45RA+ naive T cells. The CDR3: CASSPTGTESYEQYF. CDR3 in DNA: TGTGCCAGCAGCCCGACCGGGACTGAATCTTACGAGCAGTACTTC.